This T cell receptor beta chain derives from a study of T-cell reconstitution after alpha-beta-depleted transplantation in children. There are 14 residues in the CDR3. Germline CDR1 and CDR2: MNHNS and SASEGT. Deletions cut 0 bases from V and 1 base from J, with 6 bases between. TCRbeta library preparation incorporated unique molecular identifiers. TCRdb reprocessed the PCR reads via MiXCR and lists one record per CDR3 protein. The sample yields 400,000 to 500,000 distinct CDR3 sequences, approximately 11% seen once. V is TRBV6-1 and J is TRBJ2-5, with D unclear. This sequence was found in a human donor who donated a stem cell graft to a child with acute myeloid leukemia. The specimen comprised PBMCs from the stem cell graft donor, sampled from the stem cell graft. The CDR3 spells CASSEAGRQETQYF. In DNA form, the CDR3 reads TGTGCCAGCAGTGAAGCGGGCCGCCAAGAGACCCAGTACTTC.